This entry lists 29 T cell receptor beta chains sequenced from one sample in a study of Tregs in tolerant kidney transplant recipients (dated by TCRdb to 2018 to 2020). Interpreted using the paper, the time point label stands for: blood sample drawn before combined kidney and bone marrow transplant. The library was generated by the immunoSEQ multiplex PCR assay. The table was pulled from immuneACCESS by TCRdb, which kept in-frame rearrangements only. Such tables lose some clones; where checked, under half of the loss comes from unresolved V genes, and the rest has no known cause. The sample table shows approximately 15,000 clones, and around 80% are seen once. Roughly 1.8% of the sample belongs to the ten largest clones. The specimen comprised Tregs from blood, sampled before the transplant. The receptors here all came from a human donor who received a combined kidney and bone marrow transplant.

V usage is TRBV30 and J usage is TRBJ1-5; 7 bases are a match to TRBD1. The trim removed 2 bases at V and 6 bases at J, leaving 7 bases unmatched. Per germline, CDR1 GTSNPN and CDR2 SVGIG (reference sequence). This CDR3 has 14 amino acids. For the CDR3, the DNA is TGTGCCTGGAGTACAGGGGACCCAAGTCAGCCCCAGCATTTT. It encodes CAWSTGDPSQPQHF.

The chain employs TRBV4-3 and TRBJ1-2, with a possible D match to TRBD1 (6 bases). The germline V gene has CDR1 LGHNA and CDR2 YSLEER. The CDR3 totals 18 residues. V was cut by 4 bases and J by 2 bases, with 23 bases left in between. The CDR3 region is CASSPGPTGGGRNYGYTF. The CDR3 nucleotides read TGCGCCAGCAGCCCCGGACCCACGGGGGGCGGTCGGAACTATGGCTACACCTTC.

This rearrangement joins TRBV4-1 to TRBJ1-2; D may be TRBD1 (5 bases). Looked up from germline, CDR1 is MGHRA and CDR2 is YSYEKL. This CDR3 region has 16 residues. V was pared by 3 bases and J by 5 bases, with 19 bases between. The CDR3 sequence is CASSQGLKTGQYGYTF. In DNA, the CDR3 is TGCGCCAGCAGCCAGGGGCTGAAGACCGGACAATATGGCTACACCTTC.

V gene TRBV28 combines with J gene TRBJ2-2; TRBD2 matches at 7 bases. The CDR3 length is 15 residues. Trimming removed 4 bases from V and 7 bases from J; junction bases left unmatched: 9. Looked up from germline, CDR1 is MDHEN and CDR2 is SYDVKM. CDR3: CASSSPGGSDGELFF. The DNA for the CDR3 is TGTGCCAGCAGTTCCCCGGGAGGAAGCGACGGGGAGCTGTTTTTT.

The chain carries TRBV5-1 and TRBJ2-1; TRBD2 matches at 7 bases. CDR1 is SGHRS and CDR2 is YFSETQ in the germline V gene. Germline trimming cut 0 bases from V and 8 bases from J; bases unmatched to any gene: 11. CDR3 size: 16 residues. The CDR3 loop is CASSLDGEGFLHEQFF. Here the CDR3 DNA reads TGCGCCAGCAGCTTGGACGGGGAGGGGTTCCTCCATGAGCAGTTCTTC.

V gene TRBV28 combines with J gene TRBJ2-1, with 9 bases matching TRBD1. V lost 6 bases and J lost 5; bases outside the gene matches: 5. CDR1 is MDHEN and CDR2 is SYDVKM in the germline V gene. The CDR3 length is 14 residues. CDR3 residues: CASSGQGTNNEQFF. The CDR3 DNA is TGTGCCAGCAGCGGACAGGGGACGAACAATGAGCAGTTCTTC.

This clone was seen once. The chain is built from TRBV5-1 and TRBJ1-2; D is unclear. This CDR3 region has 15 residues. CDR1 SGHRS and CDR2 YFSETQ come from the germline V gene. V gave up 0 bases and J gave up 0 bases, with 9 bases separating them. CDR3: CASSLVGGANYGYTF. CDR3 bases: TGCGCCAGCAGCTTGGTCGGCGGAGCTAACTATGGCTACACCTTC.

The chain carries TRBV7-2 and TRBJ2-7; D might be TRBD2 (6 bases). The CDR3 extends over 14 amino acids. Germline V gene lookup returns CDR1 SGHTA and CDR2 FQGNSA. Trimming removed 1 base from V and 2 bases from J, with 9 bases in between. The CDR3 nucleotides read TGTGCCAGCAGCTTAGATGGGACTCCCTACGAGCAGTACTTC. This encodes CASSLDGTPYEQYF.

The CDR3 DNA is TGCGCCAGCAAAAGGGACAGGGGCGCGGGGCCGAACACTGAAGCTTTCTTT. It yields the protein CASKRDRGAGPNTEAFF. The V gene is TRBV5-1, the J gene TRBJ1-1; the match to TRBD1 covers 10 bases. The length of the CDR3 is 17 residues. Germline CDR1 is SGHRS and CDR2 is YFSETQ. V shed 6 bases, J shed 1 base, and the junction held 12 bases outside the gene matches.

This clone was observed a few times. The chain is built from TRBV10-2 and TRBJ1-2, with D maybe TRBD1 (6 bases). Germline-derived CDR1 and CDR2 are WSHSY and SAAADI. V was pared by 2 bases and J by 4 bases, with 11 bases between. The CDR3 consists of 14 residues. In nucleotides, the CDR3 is TGCGCCAGCAGTGAGGGACAGACGATCTATGGCTACACCTTC. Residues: CASSEGQTIYGYTF.

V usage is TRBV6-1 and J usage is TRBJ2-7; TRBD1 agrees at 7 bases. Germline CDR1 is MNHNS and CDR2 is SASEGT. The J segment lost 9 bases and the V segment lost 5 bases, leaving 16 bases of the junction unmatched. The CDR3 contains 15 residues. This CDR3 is CASSPRQGVNPWQYF. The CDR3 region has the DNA TGTGCCAGCAGTCCGAGACAGGGTGTGAACCCATGGCAGTACTTC.

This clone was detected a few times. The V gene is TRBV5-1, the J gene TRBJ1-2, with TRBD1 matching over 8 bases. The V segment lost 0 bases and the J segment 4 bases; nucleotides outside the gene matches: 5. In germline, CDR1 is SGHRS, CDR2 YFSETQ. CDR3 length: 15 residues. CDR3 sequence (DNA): TGCGCCAGCAGCTTGGTAGGGACAGGAGGCTATGGCTACACCTTC. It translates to CASSLVGTGGYGYTF.

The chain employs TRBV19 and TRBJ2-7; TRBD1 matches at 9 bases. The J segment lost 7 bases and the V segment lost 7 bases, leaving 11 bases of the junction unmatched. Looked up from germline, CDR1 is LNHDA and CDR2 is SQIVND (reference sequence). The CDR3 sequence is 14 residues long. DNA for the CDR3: TGTGCCAGTAAAGAGGAACAGGGGGCAGGTGAGCAGTACTTC. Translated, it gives CASKEEQGAGEQYF.

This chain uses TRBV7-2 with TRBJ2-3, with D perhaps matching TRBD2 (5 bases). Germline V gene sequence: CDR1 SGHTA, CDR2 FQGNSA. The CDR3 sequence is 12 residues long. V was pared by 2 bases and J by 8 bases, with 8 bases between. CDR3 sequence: CASSLLGSTQYF. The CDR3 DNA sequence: TGTGCCAGCAGCTTATTGGGGAGTACGCAGTATTTT.

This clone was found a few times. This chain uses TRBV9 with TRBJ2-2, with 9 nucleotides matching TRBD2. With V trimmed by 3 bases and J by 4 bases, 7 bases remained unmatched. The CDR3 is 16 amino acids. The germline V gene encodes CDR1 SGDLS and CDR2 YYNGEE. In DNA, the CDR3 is TGTGCCAGCAGCGGACCTTCAGCGGGAGGCACCGGGGAGCTGTTTTTT. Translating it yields CASSGPSAGGTGELFF.

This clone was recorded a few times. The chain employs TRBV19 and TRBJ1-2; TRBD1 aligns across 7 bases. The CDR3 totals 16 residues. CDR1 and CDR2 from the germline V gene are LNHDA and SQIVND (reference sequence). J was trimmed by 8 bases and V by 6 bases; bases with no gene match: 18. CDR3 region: CASSPRQGAGMRGYTF. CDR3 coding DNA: TGTGCCAGTAGCCCCCGACAGGGTGCTGGAATGCGGGGCTACACCTTC.

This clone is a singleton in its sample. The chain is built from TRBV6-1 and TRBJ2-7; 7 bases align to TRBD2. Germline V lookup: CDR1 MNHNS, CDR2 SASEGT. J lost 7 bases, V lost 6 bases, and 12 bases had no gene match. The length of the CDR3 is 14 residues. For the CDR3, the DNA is TGTGCCAGCAGGTCATGGGGGGGTCAGGGTGAGCAGTACTTC. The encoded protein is CASRSWGGQGEQYF.

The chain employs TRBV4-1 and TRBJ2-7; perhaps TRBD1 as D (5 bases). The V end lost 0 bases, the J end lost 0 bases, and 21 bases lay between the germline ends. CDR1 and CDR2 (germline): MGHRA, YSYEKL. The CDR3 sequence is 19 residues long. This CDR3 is CASSQDLGHTALSSYEQYF. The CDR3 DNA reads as TGCGCCAGCAGCCAAGATCTCGGACACACTGCCCTCAGCTCCTACGAGCAGTACTTC.

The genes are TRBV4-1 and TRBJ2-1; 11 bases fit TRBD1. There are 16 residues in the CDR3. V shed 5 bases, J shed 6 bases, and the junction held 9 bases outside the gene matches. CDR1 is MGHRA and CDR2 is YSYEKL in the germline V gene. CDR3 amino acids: CASSATRTGGSNEQFF. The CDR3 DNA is TGCGCCAGCAGCGCGACCCGGACAGGGGGCTCCAATGAGCAGTTCTTC.

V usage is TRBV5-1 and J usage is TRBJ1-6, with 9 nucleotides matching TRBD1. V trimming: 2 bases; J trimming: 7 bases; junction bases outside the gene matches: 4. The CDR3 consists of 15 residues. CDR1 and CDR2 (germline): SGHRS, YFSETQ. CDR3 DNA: TGCGCCAGCAGCTTCCTGACAGGGGGGAATTCACCCCTCCACTTT. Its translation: CASSFLTGGNSPLHF.

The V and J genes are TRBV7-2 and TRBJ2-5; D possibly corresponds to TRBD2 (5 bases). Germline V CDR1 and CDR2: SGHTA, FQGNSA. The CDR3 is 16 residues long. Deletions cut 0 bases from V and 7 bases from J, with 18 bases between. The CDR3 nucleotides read TGTGCCAGCAGCTTAGCACTCGGGGTTACACGCGGGACCCAGTACTTC. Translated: CASSLALGVTRGTQYF.

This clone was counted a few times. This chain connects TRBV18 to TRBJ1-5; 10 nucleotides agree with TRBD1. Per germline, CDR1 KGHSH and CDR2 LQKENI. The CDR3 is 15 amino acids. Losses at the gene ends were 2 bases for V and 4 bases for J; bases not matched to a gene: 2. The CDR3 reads CASSPGTGANQPQHF. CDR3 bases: TGTGCCAGCTCACCAGGGACAGGGGCTAATCAGCCCCAGCATTTT. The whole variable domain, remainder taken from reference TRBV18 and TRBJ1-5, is NAGVMQNPRHLVRRRGQEARLRCSPMKGHSHVYWYRQLPEEGLKFMVYLQKENIIDESGMPKERFSAEFPKEGPSILRIQQVVRGDSAAYFCASSPGTGANQPQHFGDGTRLSIL.

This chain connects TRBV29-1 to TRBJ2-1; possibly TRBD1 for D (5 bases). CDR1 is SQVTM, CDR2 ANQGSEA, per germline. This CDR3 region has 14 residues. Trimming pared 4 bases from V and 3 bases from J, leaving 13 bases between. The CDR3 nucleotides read TGCAGCGTTGCCCCAGGGTCGTTCTACAATGAGCAGTTCTTC. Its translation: CSVAPGSFYNEQFF.

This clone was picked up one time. CDR3 region: CASSYSLGTGELFF. CDR3 nucleotides: TGTGCCAGCAGTTATTCTCTCGGCACCGGGGAGCTGTTTTTT. The chain is built from TRBV27 and TRBJ2-2; D remains ambiguous. Germline CDR1 is MNHEY and CDR2 is SMNVEV (reference sequence). V was pared by 4 bases and J by 4 bases, with 10 bases between. The CDR3 loop spans 14 amino acids.

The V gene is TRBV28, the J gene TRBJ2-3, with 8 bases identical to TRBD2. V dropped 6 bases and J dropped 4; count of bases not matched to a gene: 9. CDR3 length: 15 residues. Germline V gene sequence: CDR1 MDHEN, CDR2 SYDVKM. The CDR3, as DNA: TGTGCCAGCAGCTGGGGCGGGGGGCGAGCAGATACGCAGTATTTT. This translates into CASSWGGGRADTQYF.

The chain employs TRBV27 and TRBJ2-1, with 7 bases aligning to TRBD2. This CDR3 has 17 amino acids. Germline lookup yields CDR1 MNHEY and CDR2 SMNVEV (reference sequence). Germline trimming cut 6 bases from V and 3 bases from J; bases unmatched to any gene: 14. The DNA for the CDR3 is TGTGCCAGCAGGAATCTCCCCCGGGGGGTGGGCTACAATGAGCAGTTCTTC. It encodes CASRNLPRGVGYNEQFF.

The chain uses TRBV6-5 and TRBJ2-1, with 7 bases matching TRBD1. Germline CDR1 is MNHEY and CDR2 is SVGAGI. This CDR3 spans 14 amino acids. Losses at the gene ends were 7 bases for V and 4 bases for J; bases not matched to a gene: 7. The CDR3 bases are TGTGCCAGCACCCGACAGGGCACTTACAATGAGCAGTTCTTC. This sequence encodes CASTRQGTYNEQFF.

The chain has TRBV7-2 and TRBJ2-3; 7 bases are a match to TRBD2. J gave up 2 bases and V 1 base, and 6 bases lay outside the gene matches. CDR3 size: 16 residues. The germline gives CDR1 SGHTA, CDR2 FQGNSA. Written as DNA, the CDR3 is TGTGCCAGCAGCTTAGTCGGGCGGGGGATCACAGATACGCAGTATTTT. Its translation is CASSLVGRGITDTQYF.

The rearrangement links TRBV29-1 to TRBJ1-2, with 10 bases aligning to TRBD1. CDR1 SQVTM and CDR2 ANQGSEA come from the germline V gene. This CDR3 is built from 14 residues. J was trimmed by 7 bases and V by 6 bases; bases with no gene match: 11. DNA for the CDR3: TGCAGCGTCGAGGGGGACAGGGGTACAGGTGGCTACACCTTC. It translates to CSVEGDRGTGGYTF.